This T cell receptor beta chain was profiled in a study of early T cells in non-severe SARS-CoV-2 infection. One entry per CDR3 protein, called by TCRdb with MiXCR from the 5' RACE reads. This table has about 76,000 distinct CDR3 sequences, about 11% appearing once. There are 14 residues in the CDR3. Germline CDR1 SGHRS, CDR2 YFSETQ. V was cut by 0 bases and J by 2 bases, with 8 bases left in between. This sequence joins TRBV5-1 and TRBJ1-1; D not certain. The receptor comes from an adult who was a healthcare worker with PCR-confirmed SARS-CoV-2 infection or an uninfected control (not recorded which). Sequenced: whole blood. In nucleotides, the CDR3 is TGCGCCAGCAGCTTGGGATGGGGAAACACTGAAGCTTTCTTT. Translation: CASSLGWGNTEAFF.